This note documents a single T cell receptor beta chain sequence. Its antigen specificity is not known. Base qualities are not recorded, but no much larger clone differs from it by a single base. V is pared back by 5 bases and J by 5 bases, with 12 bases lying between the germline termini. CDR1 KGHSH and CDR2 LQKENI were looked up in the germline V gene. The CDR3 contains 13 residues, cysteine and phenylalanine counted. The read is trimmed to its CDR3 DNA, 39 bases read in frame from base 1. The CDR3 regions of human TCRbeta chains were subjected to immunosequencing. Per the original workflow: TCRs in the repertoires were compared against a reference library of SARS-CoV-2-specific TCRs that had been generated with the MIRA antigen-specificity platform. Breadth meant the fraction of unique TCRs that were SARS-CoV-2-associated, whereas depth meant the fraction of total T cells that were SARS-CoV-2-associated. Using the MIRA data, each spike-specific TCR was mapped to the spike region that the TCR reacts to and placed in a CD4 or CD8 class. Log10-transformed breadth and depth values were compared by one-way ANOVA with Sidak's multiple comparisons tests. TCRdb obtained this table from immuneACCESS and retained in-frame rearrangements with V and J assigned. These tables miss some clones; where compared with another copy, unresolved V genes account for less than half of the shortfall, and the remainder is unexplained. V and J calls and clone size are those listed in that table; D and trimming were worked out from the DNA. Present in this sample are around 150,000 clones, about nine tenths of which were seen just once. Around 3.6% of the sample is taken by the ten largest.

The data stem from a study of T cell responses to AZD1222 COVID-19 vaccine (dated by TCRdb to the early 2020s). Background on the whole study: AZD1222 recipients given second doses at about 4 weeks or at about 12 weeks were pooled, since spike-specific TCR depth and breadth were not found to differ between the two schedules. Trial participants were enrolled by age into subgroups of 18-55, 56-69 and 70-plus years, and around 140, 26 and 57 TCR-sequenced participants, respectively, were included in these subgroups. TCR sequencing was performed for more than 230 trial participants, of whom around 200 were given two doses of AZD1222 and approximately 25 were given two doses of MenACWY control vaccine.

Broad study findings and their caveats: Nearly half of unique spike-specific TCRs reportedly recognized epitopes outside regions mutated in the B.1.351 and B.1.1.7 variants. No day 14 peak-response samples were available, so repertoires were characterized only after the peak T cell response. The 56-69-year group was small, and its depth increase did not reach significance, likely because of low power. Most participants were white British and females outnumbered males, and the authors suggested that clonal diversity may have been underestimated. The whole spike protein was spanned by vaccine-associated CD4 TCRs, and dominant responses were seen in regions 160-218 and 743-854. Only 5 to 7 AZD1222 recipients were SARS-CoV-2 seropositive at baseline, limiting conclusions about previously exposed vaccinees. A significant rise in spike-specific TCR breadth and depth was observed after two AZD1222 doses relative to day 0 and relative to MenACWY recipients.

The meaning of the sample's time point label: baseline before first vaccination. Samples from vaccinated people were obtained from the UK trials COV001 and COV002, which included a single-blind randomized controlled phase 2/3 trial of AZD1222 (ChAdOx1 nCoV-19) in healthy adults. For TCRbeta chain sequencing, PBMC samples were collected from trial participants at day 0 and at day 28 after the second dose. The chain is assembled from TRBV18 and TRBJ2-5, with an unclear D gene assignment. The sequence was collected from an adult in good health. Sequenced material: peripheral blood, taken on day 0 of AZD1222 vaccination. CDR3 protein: CASSSEAAETQYF. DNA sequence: TGTGCCAGCTCATCCGAGGCAGCGGAGACCCAGTACTTC.